This is a list of T cell receptor beta chains from one sample in a study of T cell repertoires in cytomegalovirus infection. TCRdb re-analysed the reads in MiXCR, keeping a single row per CDR3 protein. The table records 250,000 or so distinct CDR3 sequences, approximately 15% of them present only once. The sequenced sample consisted of CD8+ T cells from PBMCs. All receptors come from a human donor in good health (CMV status not recorded). Some clones in this sample may be carry-over from other donors' samples. CDR3s include the opening cysteine and the closing phenylalanine or tryptophan. Each record gives: V gene, J gene, D gene, clone size, CDR3 protein, CDR3 DNA. D genes are given only for firm matches. Where a row states a size, it is once, few, many or the class of an expanded clone; other rows omit it.

v_call: TRBV6-2/TRBV6-3
j_call: TRBJ2-6
d_call: .
clone_size: few
cdr3_aa: CASSYLRVTGANVLTF
cdr3_nt: TGTGCCAGCAGTTACCTCAGGGTAACTGGGGCCAACGTCCTGACTTTC

v_call: TRBV7-9
j_call: TRBJ2-5
d_call: .
clone_size: many
cdr3_aa: CASSLAGTQYF
cdr3_nt: TGTGCCAGCAGCTTAGCAGGGACCCAGTACTTC

v_call: TRBV7-6
j_call: TRBJ2-5
d_call: .
clone_size: many
cdr3_aa: CASSPPASETQYF
cdr3_nt: TGTGCCAGCAGCCCCCCAGCTAGTGAGACCCAGTACTTC

v_call: TRBV5-6
j_call: TRBJ2-3
d_call: TRBD2
clone_size: few
cdr3_aa: CASSRAGGLTDTQYF
cdr3_nt: TGTGCCAGCAGCCGAGCGGGGGGGCTTACAGATACGCAGTATTTT

v_call: TRBV4-1
j_call: TRBJ1-2
d_call: .
clone_size: .
cdr3_aa: CASSQAPDAAYGYTF
cdr3_nt: TGCGCCAGCAGCCAAGCACCCGACGCAGCGTATGGCTACACCTTC

v_call: TRBV7-2
j_call: TRBJ1-2
d_call: .
clone_size: many
cdr3_aa: CASSETGFGYTF
cdr3_nt: TGTGCCAGCAGCGAAACAGGGTTTGGCTACACCTTC

v_call: TRBV4-1
j_call: TRBJ1-3
d_call: .
clone_size: few
cdr3_aa: CASSQIGSSGNTIYF
cdr3_nt: TGCGCCAGCAGCCAAATAGGCAGCTCTGGAAACACCATATATTTT

v_call: TRBV29-1
j_call: TRBJ2-1
d_call: .
clone_size: many
cdr3_aa: CSVEGLGISNEQFF
cdr3_nt: TGCAGCGTTGAAGGTCTAGGGATAAGCAATGAGCAGTTCTTC

v_call: TRBV28
j_call: TRBJ2-6
d_call: TRBD1
clone_size: few
cdr3_aa: CASSPAGGPSGANVLTF
cdr3_nt: TGTGCCAGCAGCCCCGCAGGGGGCCCCTCTGGGGCCAACGTCCTGACTTTC

v_call: TRBV4-1
j_call: TRBJ1-5
d_call: .
clone_size: .
cdr3_aa: CASSQEQGMNQPQHF
cdr3_nt: TGCGCCAGCAGCCAAGAGCAAGGAATGAATCAGCCCCAGCATTTT

v_call: TRBV7-9
j_call: TRBJ2-5
d_call: TRBD1
clone_size: many
cdr3_aa: CASSSTGQETQYF
cdr3_nt: TGTGCCAGCAGCTCGACAGGGCAAGAGACCCAGTACTTC

v_call: TRBV11-2
j_call: TRBJ2-1
d_call: .
clone_size: .
cdr3_aa: CASSFVLLELVAFRPIHNEQFF
cdr3_nt: TGTGCCAGCAGCTTTGTATTATTGGAACTAGTGGCCTTCAGACCTATCCACAATGAGCAGTTCTTC

v_call: TRBV6-1
j_call: TRBJ2-1
d_call: .
clone_size: many
cdr3_aa: CASSEYTGRWSEQFF
cdr3_nt: TGTGCCAGCAGTGAATATACAGGGAGATGGAGTGAGCAGTTCTTC

v_call: TRBV18
j_call: TRBJ1-1
d_call: .
clone_size: .
cdr3_aa: CASTYGTEAFF
cdr3_nt: TGTGCCAGCACATATGGCACTGAAGCTTTCTTT

v_call: TRBV7-2
j_call: TRBJ1-6
d_call: TRBD1
clone_size: few
cdr3_aa: CASSLGDSTRVPLHF
cdr3_nt: TGTGCCAGCAGCTTAGGGGACAGCACCCGGGTACCCCTCCACTTT

v_call: TRBV7-9
j_call: TRBJ2-1
d_call: TRBD2
clone_size: .
cdr3_aa: CASSLAQAGGRYNEQFF
cdr3_nt: TGTGCCAGCAGCTTAGCGCAGGCGGGGGGGCGCTACAATGAGCAGTTCTTC

v_call: TRBV7-6
j_call: TRBJ2-2
d_call: .
clone_size: many
cdr3_aa: CASSLRSRVRSDTGELFF
cdr3_nt: TGTGCCAGCAGCTTAAGGAGTCGGGTCAGATCCGACACCGGGGAGCTGTTTTTT

v_call: TRBV28
j_call: TRBJ1-1
d_call: TRBD1
clone_size: few
cdr3_aa: CASRDRGDTEAFF
cdr3_nt: TGTGCCAGCAGAGACAGGGGTGACACTGAAGCTTTCTTT

v_call: TRBV6-2/TRBV6-3
j_call: TRBJ2-3
d_call: .
clone_size: many
cdr3_aa: CASSSVRVGTDTQYF
cdr3_nt: TGTGCCAGCAGTTCAGTGAGAGTCGGCACAGATACGCAGTATTTT

v_call: TRBV7-9
j_call: TRBJ2-1
d_call: .
clone_size: .
cdr3_aa: CASSLDWGSHNEQFF
cdr3_nt: TGTGCCAGCAGCTTAGACTGGGGATCCCACAATGAGCAGTTCTTC

v_call: TRBV4-1
j_call: TRBJ2-1
d_call: TRBD2
clone_size: many
cdr3_aa: CASSQDHGGGGEFF
cdr3_nt: TGCGCCAGCAGCCAAGATCACGGCGGGGGAGGGGAGTTCTTC

v_call: TRBV27
j_call: TRBJ2-6
d_call: .
clone_size: many
cdr3_aa: CATRTSRSSLSSGANVLTF
cdr3_nt: TGTGCCACCCGAACCTCCCGGTCCAGTTTGAGCTCTGGGGCCAACGTCCTGACTTTC

v_call: TRBV6-6
j_call: TRBJ2-7
d_call: .
clone_size: .
cdr3_aa: CASQGPIRGYEQYF
cdr3_nt: TGTGCCAGCCAGGGGCCCATCCGCGGATACGAGCAGTACTTC

v_call: TRBV6-5
j_call: TRBJ1-6
d_call: .
clone_size: few
cdr3_aa: CASTRLDYNSPLHF
cdr3_nt: TGTGCCAGCACCCGGCTAGACTATAATTCACCCCTCCACTTT

v_call: TRBV27
j_call: TRBJ1-2
d_call: .
clone_size: .
cdr3_aa: CASSLSRVHGYTF
cdr3_nt: TGTGCCAGCAGTTTATCCAGGGTTCATGGCTACACCTTC

v_call: TRBV12-3/TRBV12-4
j_call: TRBJ2-1
d_call: .
clone_size: .
cdr3_aa: CASRGFRGPYNEQFF
cdr3_nt: TGTGCCAGCCGGGGGTTCCGGGGGCCCTACAATGAGCAGTTCTTC

v_call: TRBV6-2/TRBV6-3
j_call: TRBJ2-2
d_call: TRBD2
clone_size: .
cdr3_aa: CASSYSRGISGELFF
cdr3_nt: TGTGCCAGCAGTTACTCGCGGGGGATATCCGGGGAGCTGTTTTTT

v_call: TRBV5-6
j_call: TRBJ2-5
d_call: TRBD2
clone_size: .
cdr3_aa: CASSLNWGGETQYF
cdr3_nt: TGTGCCAGCAGCTTAAACTGGGGGGGAGAGACCCAGTACTTC

v_call: TRBV14
j_call: TRBJ2-7
d_call: TRBD1
clone_size: .
cdr3_aa: CASAPKDRSSYEQYF
cdr3_nt: TGTGCCAGCGCACCTAAGGACAGGAGCTCCTACGAGCAGTACTTC

v_call: TRBV27
j_call: TRBJ1-1
d_call: TRBD1
clone_size: once
cdr3_aa: CASSPGQGYHTEAFF
cdr3_nt: TGTGCCAGCAGTCCGGGACAGGGTTATCACACTGAAGCTTTCTTT

v_call: TRBV2
j_call: TRBJ1-2
d_call: .
clone_size: few
cdr3_aa: CASPPSSAGYTF
cdr3_nt: TGTGCCAGCCCTCCCAGTTCCGCGGGCTACACCTTC

v_call: TRBV5-6
j_call: TRBJ2-1
d_call: TRBD2
clone_size: few
cdr3_aa: CASSWTSFDNEQFF
cdr3_nt: TGTGCCAGCAGCTGGACTAGCTTCGACAATGAGCAGTTCTTC

v_call: TRBV7-9
j_call: TRBJ1-1
d_call: .
clone_size: .
cdr3_aa: CASSLESEAFF
cdr3_nt: TGTGCCAGCAGCTTAGAGAGTGAAGCTTTCTTT

v_call: TRBV6-6
j_call: TRBJ2-3
d_call: .
clone_size: .
cdr3_aa: CASSYFLGSTDTQYF
cdr3_nt: TGTGCCAGCAGTTACTTTCTTGGCAGCACAGATACGCAGTATTTT

v_call: TRBV7-2
j_call: TRBJ2-7
d_call: TRBD1
clone_size: many
cdr3_aa: CASSLARGPFYEQYF
cdr3_nt: TGTGCCAGCAGCTTAGCCAGGGGGCCTTTCTACGAGCAGTACTTC

v_call: TRBV7-2
j_call: TRBJ2-3
d_call: .
clone_size: many
cdr3_aa: CASSLAGRRKDTQYF
cdr3_nt: TGTGCCAGCAGCTTAGCGGGTCGGCGGAAAGATACGCAGTATTTT

v_call: TRBV6-6
j_call: TRBJ1-4
d_call: TRBD1
clone_size: .
cdr3_aa: CASSYYPGTADEKLFF
cdr3_nt: TGTGCCAGCAGTTACTATCCCGGGACAGCAGATGAAAAACTGTTTTTT

v_call: TRBV29-1
j_call: TRBJ1-3
d_call: TRBD1
clone_size: .
cdr3_aa: CSVRGTGFGTGNTIYF
cdr3_nt: TGCAGCGTCCGAGGGACAGGGTTCGGGACTGGAAACACCATATATTTT

v_call: TRBV4-3
j_call: TRBJ2-1
d_call: .
clone_size: many
cdr3_aa: CASSQDWPQGSYNEQFF
cdr3_nt: TGCGCCAGCAGCCAAGACTGGCCTCAGGGCTCCTACAATGAGCAGTTCTTC

v_call: TRBV7-9
j_call: TRBJ1-2
d_call: .
clone_size: .
cdr3_aa: CASSGDWGGDGYTF
cdr3_nt: TGTGCCAGCAGCGGGGATTGGGGAGGAGATGGCTACACCTTC

v_call: TRBV7-4
j_call: TRBJ2-5
d_call: .
clone_size: .
cdr3_aa: CASSLMGFQETQYF
cdr3_nt: TGTGCCAGCAGCTTAATGGGCTTCCAAGAGACCCAGTACTTC

v_call: TRBV27
j_call: TRBJ1-2
d_call: .
clone_size: .
cdr3_aa: CASSSTRSNYGYTF
cdr3_nt: TGTGCCAGCAGTTCGACACGTTCTAACTATGGCTACACCTTC

v_call: TRBV7-9
j_call: TRBJ2-2
d_call: .
clone_size: many
cdr3_aa: CASSLGTATGELFF
cdr3_nt: TGTGCCAGCAGCTTGGGCACAGCTACCGGGGAGCTGTTTTTT

v_call: TRBV7-8
j_call: TRBJ1-5
d_call: TRBD1
clone_size: few
cdr3_aa: CASSLRTGGGKPQHF
cdr3_nt: TGTGCCAGCAGCTTACGGACAGGGGGAGGCAAGCCCCAGCATTTT

v_call: TRBV7-6
j_call: TRBJ1-1
d_call: .
clone_size: .
cdr3_aa: CASSPGVLTPEAFF
cdr3_nt: TGTGCCAGCAGCCCGGGGGTCTTGACCCCTGAAGCTTTCTTT

v_call: TRBV6-4
j_call: TRBJ2-2
d_call: TRBD2
clone_size: few
cdr3_aa: CASSDLAGNTGELFF
cdr3_nt: TGTGCCAGCAGTGACCTAGCGGGGAACACCGGGGAGCTGTTTTTT

v_call: TRBV12-3/TRBV12-4
j_call: TRBJ1-4
d_call: .
clone_size: many
cdr3_aa: CASSLARGPNEKLFF
cdr3_nt: TGTGCCAGCAGTTTAGCGCGGGGGCCTAATGAAAAACTGTTTTTT

v_call: TRBV20-1
j_call: TRBJ1-6
d_call: TRBD1
clone_size: .
cdr3_aa: CSARHRDRPYNSPLHF
cdr3_nt: TGCAGTGCTAGACATAGGGACAGGCCCTACAATTCACCCCTCCACTTT